A selection of T cell receptor beta chains follows, all from one sample in a study of T cells in Graves' hyperthyroidism and ophthalmopathy. TCRdb recomputed calls from the multiplex PCR reads with MiXCR, one row per CDR3 protein. The table shows some 650,000 distinct CDR3 sequences, with 16% occurring only once. The sequenced sample was blood. The receptors originated from a middle-aged woman with Graves' ophthalmopathy. CDR3s include the opening cysteine and the closing phenylalanine or tryptophan. Fields, in order: V gene, D gene, J gene, clone size, CDR3 DNA, CDR3 protein. A D gene is named only where the DNA matches it firmly. Size is omitted from some rows. Given values are once, few, many or a class for expanded clones.

V: TRBV20-1; D: NA; J: TRBJ1-6; size: NA; DNA: TGCAGTGCTAAGCGGGACCGCAGCTCCTATAATTCACCCCTCCACTTT; CDR3: CSAKRDRSSYNSPLHF
V: TRBV10-3; D: NA; J: TRBJ1-5; size: NA; DNA: TGTGCCATCAGTGATGGGTCTGGAGGGAGCAATCAGCCCCAGCATTTT; CDR3: CAISDGSGGSNQPQHF
V: TRBV18; D: TRBD1; J: TRBJ2-1; size: few; DNA: TGTGCCAGCTCACCCAAGGACAGGGCAAAGGACAATGAGCAGTTCTTC; CDR3: CASSPKDRAKDNEQFF
V: TRBV27; D: NA; J: TRBJ2-3; size: few; DNA: TGTGCCAGCAGTTTATATTGGACTACTAGCACAGATACGCAGTATTTT; CDR3: CASSLYWTTSTDTQYF
V: TRBV4-1; D: NA; J: TRBJ2-3; size: few; DNA: TGCGCCAGCAGCCAATTCATTGGGTCAGATACGCAGTATTTT; CDR3: CASSQFIGSDTQYF
V: TRBV5-1; D: NA; J: TRBJ1-4; size: many; DNA: TGCGCCAGCAGCGGCGGAACAGGGATAAGCGAGGGTGAAAAACTGTTTTTT; CDR3: CASSGGTGISEGEKLFF
V: TRBV5-1; D: NA; J: TRBJ1-2; size: many; DNA: TGCGCCAGCAGCTTGGGAGACAGCGTGAGCGGCTACACCTTC; CDR3: CASSLGDSVSGYTF
V: TRBV12-5; D: TRBD2; J: TRBJ2-7; size: few; DNA: TGTGCTAGTGGTCTCAGGACAGTCCGTAGCGGGAGTCACGAGCAGTACTTC; CDR3: CASGLRTVRSGSHEQYF
V: TRBV3-1; D: TRBD2; J: TRBJ2-5; size: many; DNA: TGTGCCAGCAGCCCGGGACTAGCGGGAGGGGGAGGCGAAGAGACCCAGTACTTC; CDR3: CASSPGLAGGGGEETQYF
V: TRBV28; D: NA; J: TRBJ2-2; size: NA; DNA: TGTGCCAGCACTTTATTCGAAGGGGCGAACACCGGGGAGCTGTTTTTT; CDR3: CASTLFEGANTGELFF
V: TRBV2; D: NA; J: TRBJ1-6; size: many; DNA: TGTGCCAGCAGTAGTCCCAGGTTGAATTCACCCCTCCACTTT; CDR3: CASSSPRLNSPLHF